Each of the 27 T cell receptor beta chains below was sequenced from the same sample in a study of glioma-infiltrating T cells after dendritic cell vaccination. Method: immunoSEQ multiplex PCR; TCRdb's copy keeps in-frame clones and lacks some. The sample has about 96,000 clones; around three quarters are singletons. The sequencing used blood, collected before dendritic cell vaccination. The source of these receptors is a human donor with glioblastoma.

This chain joins TRBV7-2 and TRBJ2-5; D gene uncertain. Germline CDR1 is SGHTA and CDR2 is FQGNSA. V was cut by 6 bases and J by 5 bases, with 13 bases left in between. The CDR3 contains 13 residues. The CDR3, as DNA: TGTGCCAGCAGTTTGACTGGTACTGAGACCCAGTACTTC. Translated, it gives CASSLTGTETQYF. Full variable domain (missing parts from reference TRBV7-2 and TRBJ2-5): GAGVSQSPSNKVTEKGKDVELRCDPISGHTALYWYRQSLGQGLEFLIYFQGNSAPDKSGLPSDRFSAERTGGSVSTLTIQRTQQEDSAVYLCASSLTGTETQYFGPGTRLLVL.

This chain links TRBV29-1 with TRBJ2-1; TRBD2 agrees at 16 bases. The V segment lost 4 bases and the J segment 2 bases; nucleotides outside the gene matches: 8. The CDR3 runs to 18 residues. The germline gives CDR1 SQVTM, CDR2 ANQGSEA. For the CDR3, the DNA is TGCAGCGTTGGAACGGGACTAGCGGGGGGGAGCACCTACAATGAGCAGTTCTTC. Its protein is CSVGTGLAGGSTYNEQFF.

This clone was detected once. The V and J genes are TRBV6-1 and TRBJ1-3; a possible D gene is TRBD1 (5 bases). CDR1 is MNHNS and CDR2 is SASEGT in the germline V gene. The V end was cut by 10 bases, the J end by 6 bases, with 22 bases between. This CDR3 is built from 15 residues. The CDR3 bases are TGTGCCACCTGGGCGGGGCGCGAGGGGACAAACACCATATATTTT. Protein: CATWAGREGTNTIYF.

In its sample, this clone was seen once. Compared with germline, one end of the junction differs, possibly owing to a read error. The chain combines TRBV10-3 with TRBJ2-1; TRBD2 matches 9 bases. Per germline, CDR1 ENHRY and CDR2 SYGVKD. CDR3 size: 16 residues. CDR3 region: CAISESRGGSHNEQFF. CDR3 nucleotides: TGTGCCATCAGTGAGTCGCGGGGGGGCTCCCACAATGAGCAGTTCTTC.

The V call is TRBV9, the J call TRBJ1-4, with TRBD1 matching over 9 bases. Germline CDR1 reads SGDLS; CDR2 reads YYNGEE. With 0 bases clipped from V and 7 bases from J, the junction kept 7 bases outside the gene matches. The CDR3 is 16 residues long. The CDR3 reads CASSVAPGTGSEKLFF. CDR3 DNA: TGTGCCAGCAGCGTAGCCCCTGGGACAGGGAGTGAAAAACTGTTTTTT.

J is TRBJ2-5 and V is TRBV5-1; no reliable D call. The CDR3 extends over 14 amino acids. Germline values: CDR1 SGHRS, CDR2 YFSETQ. The V and J ends lost 3 bases and 2 bases respectively, with 11 bases between them. The CDR3 DNA reads as TGCGCCAGCAGCTCACCCCGGGTGCAAGAGACCCAGTACTTC. As protein: CASSSPRVQETQYF.

The CDR3 here is CSVSSGRSYEQYF. Here the CDR3 DNA reads TGCAGCGTCTCCAGCGGGCGATCCTACGAGCAGTACTTC. The chain recombines TRBV29-1 with TRBJ2-7, with a possible D match to TRBD2 (6 bases). Trimming took off 6 bases at V and 1 base at J, with 13 bases between the two ends. CDR1 and CDR2 from the germline V gene are SQVTM and ANQGSEA. This CDR3 spans 13 amino acids.

The chain links TRBV28 to TRBJ2-2, with 9 bases that match TRBD1. Unmatched junction bases numbered 4, after V lost 8 bases and J lost 6 bases. The CDR3 extends over 13 amino acids. CDR1 is MDHEN, CDR2 SYDVKM, per germline. The CDR3 DNA reads as TGTGCCAGCTACAGGGGGCATGCCGGGGAGCTGTTTTTT. It codes for CASYRGHAGELFF.

The chain's CDR3 is CASSLEGTGSSGNTIYF. The CDR3 bases are TGTGCCAGCAGCTTAGAAGGGACAGGGAGCTCTGGAAACACCATATATTTT. The chain links TRBV7-8 to TRBJ1-3; TRBD1 matches at 9 bases. This CDR3 region has 17 residues. V was pared by 1 base and J by 0 bases, with 4 bases of the junction left unmatched. Germline values: CDR1 SGHVS, CDR2 FQNEAQ.

This clone was picked up one time. This chain links TRBV10-2 with TRBJ1-1; the match to TRBD1 covers 7 bases. CDR3 length: 14 residues. Per germline, CDR1 WSHSY and CDR2 SAAADI. After removal of 5 bases from V and 1 base from J, the junction contained 4 bases not matched to a gene. The CDR3 loop is CASSFWTGNTEAFF. DNA for the CDR3: TGCGCCAGCAGTTTCTGGACAGGGAACACTGAAGCTTTCTTT.

As regards this clone: One end of the junction varies from germline; a read error may be responsible. The rearrangement uses TRBV7-7 and TRBJ2-5; the match to TRBD1 covers 11 bases. There are 14 residues in the CDR3. From germline, CDR1 is SSHAT and CDR2 FNYEAQ (reference sequence). This chain's CDR3 is CASSPRDRGETQYF. For the CDR3, the DNA is TGTGCTAGCAGCCCGAGGGACAGGGGGGAGACCCAGTACTTC. Full variable domain (remainder filled in from reference TRBV7-7 and TRBJ2-5): GAGVSQSPRYKVTKRGQDVTLRCDPISSHATLYWYQQALGQGPEFLTYFNYEAQPDKSGLPSDRFSAERPEGSISTLTIQRTEQRDSAMYRCASSPRDRGETQYFGPGTRLLVL.

The chain's CDR3 is CASSPRSGTHHMGNTEAFF. CDR3 DNA: TGTGCCAGCAGCCCCAGGAGCGGGACACATCATATGGGGAACACTGAAGCTTTCTTT. The genes are TRBV9 and TRBJ1-1, with D perhaps TRBD1 (6 bases). This CDR3 is built from 19 residues. Per germline, CDR1 SGDLS and CDR2 YYNGEE. V shed 4 bases and J shed 1 base, with 26 bases lying between them. Using reference TRBV9 and TRBJ1-1 for the parts outside the CDR3, the full variable domain is DSGVTQTPKHLITATGQRVTLRCSPRSGDLSVYWYQQSLDQGLQFLIQYYNGEERAKGNILERFSAQQFPDLHSELNLSSLELGDSALYFCASSPRSGTHHMGNTEAFFGQGTRLTVV.

The J gene is TRBJ1-5, the V gene TRBV6-1; 9 bases match TRBD1. Per germline, CDR1 MNHNS and CDR2 SASEGT. The V and J ends lost 3 bases and 5 bases, in that order; junction bases with no gene match: 5. The CDR3 runs 15 residues. The CDR3 region is CASSERRQGDQPQHF. CDR3 DNA: TGTGCCAGCAGTGAGAGAAGACAGGGGGATCAGCCCCAGCATTTT.

The V call is TRBV10-3, the J call TRBJ2-2, with TRBD1 as a possible D gene (5 bases). Germline lookup yields CDR1 ENHRY and CDR2 SYGVKD. V gave up 6 bases and J gave up 0 bases, with 11 bases separating them. This CDR3 has 15 amino acids. In DNA, the CDR3 is TGTGCCATCAGCAACTGGGGCTCGAACACCGGGGAGCTGTTTTTT. Amino acid sequence: CAISNWGSNTGELFF.

The CDR3 is CASSLEGGHLYNEQFF. The CDR3 DNA reads TGTGCCAGCAGCTTAGAAGGCGGCCATTTATACAATGAGCAGTTCTTC. The chain joins TRBV13 to TRBJ2-1; D remains ambiguous. The CDR3 sequence is 16 residues long. Germline CDR1 PRHDT, CDR2 FYEKMQ (reference sequence). Trimming cost V 1 base and J 4 bases, with 14 bases left between them. Combining the CDR3 with reference TRBV13 and TRBJ2-1 gives the whole variable domain AAGVIQSPRHLIKEKRETATLKCYPIPRHDTVYWYQQGPGQDPQFLISFYEKMQSDKGSIPDRFSAQQFSDYHSELNMSSLELGDSALYFCASSLEGGHLYNEQFFGPGTRLTVL.

V is TRBV2 and J is TRBJ1-6, with a possible D match to TRBD1 (6 bases). The CDR3 loop spans 15 amino acids. Per the germline V gene, CDR1 is SNHLY and CDR2 is FYNNEI. V was shortened by 3 bases and J by 8 bases, with 14 bases between the two germline ends. The CDR3 protein is CASSDNRVGDSPLHF. DNA of the CDR3: TGTGCCAGCAGTGACAACAGGGTCGGAGATTCACCCCTCCACTTT. Supplemented by reference TRBV2 and TRBJ1-6, the full variable domain reads EPEVTQTPSHQVTQMGQEVILRCVPISNHLYFYWYRQILGQKVEFLVSFYNNEISEKSEIFDDQFSVERPDGSNFTLKIRSTKLEDSAMYFCASSDNRVGDSPLHFGNGTRLTVT.

This chain connects TRBV6-6 to TRBJ1-5, with TRBD1 matching over 9 bases. The CDR3 spans 15 residues. The germline CDR1 and CDR2 sequences are MNHNY and SVGAGI (reference sequence). V was clipped by 2 bases and J by 7 bases; unmatched bases: 6. The CDR3 loop reads CASSYVGQGGQPQHF. DNA for the CDR3: TGTGCCAGCAGTTACGTGGGACAGGGTGGCCAGCCCCAGCATTTT.

The chain joins TRBV5-1 to TRBJ1-5, with 9 bases that match TRBD1. The germline V gene has CDR1 SGHRS and CDR2 YFSETQ. The CDR3 spans 14 residues. Germline trimming cut 1 base from V and 6 bases from J; bases unmatched to any gene: 2. CDR3 nucleotide sequence: TGCGCCAGCAGCTTGATGACAGGGGGTCAGCCCCAGCATTTT. It encodes CASSLMTGGQPQHF.

The rearrangement joins TRBV6-1 to TRBJ2-7; TRBD2 matches at 11 bases. The CDR3 is 14 residues long. The germline gives CDR1 MNHNS, CDR2 SASEGT. V gave up 6 bases and J gave up 4 bases; unmatched junction bases: 5. CDR3 DNA: TGTGCCAGCAGACCGACTAGCGGGGATTACGAGCAGTACTTC. Translating gives CASRPTSGDYEQYF.

This rearrangement joins TRBV10-3 to TRBJ1-2; tentative D call: TRBD1 (5 bases). V was clipped by 6 bases and J by 3 bases, with 11 bases between them. Germline V CDR1 and CDR2: ENHRY, SYGVKD. The CDR3 consists of 13 residues. The CDR3, as DNA: TGTGCCATCAGAGGGACTGTCGACTATGGCTACACCTTC. As protein: CAIRGTVDYGYTF.

The chain combines TRBV30 with TRBJ1-1; D is undetermined. The V gene's germline CDR1 is GTSNPN and CDR2 SVGIG (reference sequence). The ends were cut back, 1 base at V and 0 bases at J, with 12 bases in the middle. The CDR3 is 15 amino acids. CDR3 amino acids: CAWSDRGLLNTEAFF. As DNA, the CDR3 is TGTGCCTGGAGTGACCGCGGACTGCTGAACACTGAAGCTTTCTTT. Full variable domain (outside the CDR3, taken from reference TRBV30 and TRBJ1-1): SQTIHQWPATLVQPVGSPLSLECTVEGTSNPNLYWYRQAAGRGLQLLFYSVGIGQISSEVPQNLSASRPQDRQFILSSKKLLLSDSGFYLCAWSDRGLLNTEAFFGQGTRLTVV.

J is TRBJ1-1 and V is TRBV5-1; possible D gene TRBD1, 5 bases. Trimming left V 6 bases short and J 4 bases short, with 13 bases between. This CDR3 comprises 13 residues. The germline gives CDR1 SGHRS, CDR2 YFSETQ. The CDR3 DNA follows: TGCGCCAGCACCCCCGGGCAGGGCACTGAAGCTTTCTTT. It yields the protein CASTPGQGTEAFF.

Only a few counts were recorded for this clone. The rearrangement uses TRBV18 and TRBJ1-5; D uncertain. CDR1 and CDR2 from the germline V gene are KGHSH and LQKENI. The CDR3 contains 14 residues. V lost 1 base and J 2 bases, leaving 6 bases between the germline ends. CDR3 protein: CASSPRQGNQPQHF. The CDR3 nucleotides read TGTGCCAGCTCACCACGGCAAGGCAATCAGCCCCAGCATTTT.

The chain links TRBV13 to TRBJ2-3, with 9 bases fitting TRBD2. Losses at the gene ends were 2 bases for V and 2 bases for J; bases not matched to a gene: 5. Germline lookup yields CDR1 PRHDT and CDR2 FYEKMQ (reference sequence). This CDR3 spans 16 amino acids. CDR3 sequence: CASSLRTSAYTDTQYF. CDR3 sequence (DNA): TGTGCCAGCAGCTTAAGGACTAGCGCCTACACAGATACGCAGTATTTT.

A few counts support this clone. V usage is TRBV5-4 and J usage is TRBJ1-4; possibly TRBD1 for D (6 bases). CDR1 is SGHNT, CDR2 YYREEE, per germline (reference sequence). Trimming took off 1 base at V and 2 bases at J, with 15 bases between the two ends. The CDR3 contains 17 residues. This CDR3 is CASSLSPGVATNEKLFF. CDR3 DNA: TGTGCCAGCAGCTTGTCCCCAGGGGTGGCGACTAATGAAAAACTGTTTTTT.

This clone appeared a few times. The V call is TRBV5-1, the J call TRBJ1-1; 7 bases match TRBD1. The CDR3 covers 15 residues. The germline V gene has CDR1 SGHRS and CDR2 YFSETQ. Losses at the gene ends were 2 bases for V and 0 bases for J; bases not matched to a gene: 4. In nucleotides, the CDR3 is TGCGCCAGCAGCTTAAGGGGACAGATGAACACTGAAGCTTTCTTT. Translated, it gives CASSLRGQMNTEAFF.

V is TRBV11-2 and J is TRBJ2-3; 8 bases agree with TRBD1. The CDR3 length is 16 residues. V gave up 0 bases and J gave up 6 bases; unmatched junction bases: 8. CDR1 is SGHAT and CDR2 is FQNNGV in the germline V gene. CDR3 sequence reads: CASSLDRAGGSDTQYF. The CDR3, as DNA: TGTGCCAGCAGCTTAGATAGGGCAGGGGGCTCGGATACGCAGTATTTT. The full variable domain, completed using reference TRBV11-2 and TRBJ2-3, is EAGVAQSPRYKIIEKRQSVAFWCNPISGHATLYWYQQILGQGPKLLIQFQNNGVVDDSQLPKDRFSAERLKGVDSTLKIQPAKLEDSAVYLCASSLDRAGGSDTQYFGPGTRLTVL.